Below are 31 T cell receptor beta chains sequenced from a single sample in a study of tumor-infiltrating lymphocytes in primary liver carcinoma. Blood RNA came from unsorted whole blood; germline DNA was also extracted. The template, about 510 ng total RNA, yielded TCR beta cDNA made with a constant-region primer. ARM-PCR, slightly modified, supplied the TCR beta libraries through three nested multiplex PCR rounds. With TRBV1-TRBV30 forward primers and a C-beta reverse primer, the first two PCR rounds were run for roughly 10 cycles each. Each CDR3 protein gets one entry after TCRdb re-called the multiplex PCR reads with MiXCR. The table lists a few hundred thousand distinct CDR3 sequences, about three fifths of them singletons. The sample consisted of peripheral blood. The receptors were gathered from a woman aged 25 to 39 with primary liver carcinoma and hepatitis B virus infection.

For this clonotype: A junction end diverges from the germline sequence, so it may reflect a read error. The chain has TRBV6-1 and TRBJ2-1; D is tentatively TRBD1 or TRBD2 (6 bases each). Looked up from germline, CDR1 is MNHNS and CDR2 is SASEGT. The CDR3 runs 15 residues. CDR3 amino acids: CASSATGGTYNEQIF. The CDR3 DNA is TGTGCCAGCAGTGCGACAGGAGGGACCTACAATGAGCAGATCTTC.

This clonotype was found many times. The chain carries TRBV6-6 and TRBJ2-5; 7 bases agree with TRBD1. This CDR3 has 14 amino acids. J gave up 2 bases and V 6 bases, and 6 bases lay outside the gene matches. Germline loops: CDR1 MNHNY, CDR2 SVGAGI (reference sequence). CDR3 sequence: CASRPRQGQETQYF. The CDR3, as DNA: TGTGCCAGCAGGCCTAGACAGGGTCAAGAGACCCAGTACTTC.

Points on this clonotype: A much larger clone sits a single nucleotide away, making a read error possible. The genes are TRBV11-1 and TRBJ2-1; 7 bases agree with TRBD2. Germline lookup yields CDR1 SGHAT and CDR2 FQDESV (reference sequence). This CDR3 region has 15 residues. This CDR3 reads CASSHGTNGSNQQSF. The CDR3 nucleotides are TGTGCCAGCAGCCACGGGACTAACGGGAGTAATCAGCAGTCCTTC.

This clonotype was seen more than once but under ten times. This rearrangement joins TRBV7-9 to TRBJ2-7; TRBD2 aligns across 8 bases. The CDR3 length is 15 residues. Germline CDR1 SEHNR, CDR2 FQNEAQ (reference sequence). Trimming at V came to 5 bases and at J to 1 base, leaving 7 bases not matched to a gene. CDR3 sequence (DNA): TGTGCCAGCAGCCGGAGCGGGAGTAAATCCTACGAGCAGTACTTC. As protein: CASSRSGSKSYEQYF.

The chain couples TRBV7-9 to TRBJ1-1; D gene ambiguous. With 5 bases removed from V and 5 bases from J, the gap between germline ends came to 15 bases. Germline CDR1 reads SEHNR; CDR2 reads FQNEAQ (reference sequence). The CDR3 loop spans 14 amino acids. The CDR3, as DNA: TGTGCCAGCAGCCCAATCCCGGGTGGAACTGAAGCTTTCTTT. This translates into CASSPIPGGTEAFF.

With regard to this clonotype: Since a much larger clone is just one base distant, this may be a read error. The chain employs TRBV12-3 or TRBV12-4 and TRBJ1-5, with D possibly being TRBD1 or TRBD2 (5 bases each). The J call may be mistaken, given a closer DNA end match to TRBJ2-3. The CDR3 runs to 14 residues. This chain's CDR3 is CASSDSGSNQPQYF. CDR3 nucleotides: TGTGCCAGCAGCGACAGTGGGAGCAATCAGCCCCAGTATTTT.

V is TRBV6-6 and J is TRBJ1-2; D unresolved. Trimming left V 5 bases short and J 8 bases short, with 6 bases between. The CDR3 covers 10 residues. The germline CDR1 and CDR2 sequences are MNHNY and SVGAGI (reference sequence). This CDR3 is CASSEEGYTF. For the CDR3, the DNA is TGTGCCAGCAGTGAAGAGGGCTACACCTTC.

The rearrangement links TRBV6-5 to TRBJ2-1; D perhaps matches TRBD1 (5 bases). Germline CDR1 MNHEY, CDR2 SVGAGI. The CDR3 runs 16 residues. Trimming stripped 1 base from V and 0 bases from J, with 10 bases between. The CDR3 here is CASSYWGWPSYNEQFF. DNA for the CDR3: TGTGCCAGCAGTTACTGGGGCTGGCCCTCCTACAATGAGCAGTTCTTC.

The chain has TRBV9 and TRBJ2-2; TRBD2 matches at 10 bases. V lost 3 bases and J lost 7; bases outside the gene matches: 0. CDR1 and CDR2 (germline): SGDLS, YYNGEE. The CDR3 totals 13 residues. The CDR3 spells CASSGLAGGELFF. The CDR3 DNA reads TGTGCCAGCAGCGGACTAGCGGGCGGGGAGCTGTTTTTT.

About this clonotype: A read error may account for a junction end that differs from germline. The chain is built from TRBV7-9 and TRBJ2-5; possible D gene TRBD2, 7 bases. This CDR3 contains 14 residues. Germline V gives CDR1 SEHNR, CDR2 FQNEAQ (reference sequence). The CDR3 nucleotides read TGTGCCAGCAGCCTTGGGGGGGCAATGGAGACCCTGTACTTC. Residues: CASSLGGAMETLYF.

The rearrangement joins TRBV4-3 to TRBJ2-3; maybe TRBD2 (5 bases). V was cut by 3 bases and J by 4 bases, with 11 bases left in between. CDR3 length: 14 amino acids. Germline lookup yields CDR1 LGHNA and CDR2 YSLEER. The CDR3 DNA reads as TGCGCCAGCAGCCAGGAGGCTAGGGCAGATACGCAGTATTTT. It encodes CASSQEARADTQYF.

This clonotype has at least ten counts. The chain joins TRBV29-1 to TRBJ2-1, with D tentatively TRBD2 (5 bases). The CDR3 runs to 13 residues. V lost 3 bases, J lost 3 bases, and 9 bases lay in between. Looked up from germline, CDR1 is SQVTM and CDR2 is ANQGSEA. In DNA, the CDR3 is TGCAGCGTTGATTCCGCGGGCTACAATGAGCAGTTCTTC. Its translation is CSVDSAGYNEQFF.

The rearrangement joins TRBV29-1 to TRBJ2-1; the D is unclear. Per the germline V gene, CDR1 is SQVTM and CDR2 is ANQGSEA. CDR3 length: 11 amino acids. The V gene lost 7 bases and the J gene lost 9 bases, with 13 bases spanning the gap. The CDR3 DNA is TGCAGCGCGGAAAGTACGGGTGAGCAGTTCTTC. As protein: CSAESTGEQFF.

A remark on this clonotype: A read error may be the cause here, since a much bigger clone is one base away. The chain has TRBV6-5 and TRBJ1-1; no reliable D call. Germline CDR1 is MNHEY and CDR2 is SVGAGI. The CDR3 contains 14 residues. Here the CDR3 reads CTSSYNEGNTEAFF. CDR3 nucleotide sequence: TGTACCAGCAGTTACAATGAGGGGAACACTGAAGCTTTCTTT.

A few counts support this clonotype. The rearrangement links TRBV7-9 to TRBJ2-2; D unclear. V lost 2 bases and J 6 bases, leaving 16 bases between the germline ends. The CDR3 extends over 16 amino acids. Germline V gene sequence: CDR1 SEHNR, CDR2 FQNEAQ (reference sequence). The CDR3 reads CASSLTMRKVAGELFF. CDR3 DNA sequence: TGTGCCAGCAGCTTAACTATGAGAAAGGTGGCCGGGGAGCTGTTTTTT. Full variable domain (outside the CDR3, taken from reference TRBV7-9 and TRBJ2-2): DTGVSQNPRHKITKRGQNVTFRCDPISEHNRLYWYRQTLGQGPEFLTYFQNEAQLEKSRLLSDRFSAERPKGSFSTLEIQRTEQGDSAMYLCASSLTMRKVAGELFFGEGSRLTVL.

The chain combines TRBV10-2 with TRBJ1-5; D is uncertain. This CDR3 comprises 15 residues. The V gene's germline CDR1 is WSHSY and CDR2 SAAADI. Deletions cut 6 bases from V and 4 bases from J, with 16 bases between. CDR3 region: CASSPSGGRNQPQHF. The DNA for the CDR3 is TGCGCCAGCAGCCCCTCCGGAGGGAGGAATCAGCCCCAGCATTTT.

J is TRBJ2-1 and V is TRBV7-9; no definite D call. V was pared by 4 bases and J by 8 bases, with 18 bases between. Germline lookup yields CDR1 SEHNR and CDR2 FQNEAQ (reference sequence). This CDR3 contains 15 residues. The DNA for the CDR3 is TGTGCCAGCAGCTCTCCGGGTTCTTTTGTTGATGAGCAGTTCTTC. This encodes CASSSPGSFVDEQFF.

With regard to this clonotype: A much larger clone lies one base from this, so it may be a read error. The CDR3 bases are TGTGCCAGCAGCAAAGACAGACTTAGCTACGAGCAGTACTTC. Translation: CASSKDRLSYEQYF. This rearrangement joins TRBV5-5 to TRBJ2-7; possibly TRBD1 for D (5 bases). The length of the CDR3 is 14 residues. The ends were cut back, 4 bases at V and 3 bases at J, with 14 bases in the middle. Per germline, CDR1 SGHKS and CDR2 YYEKEE (reference sequence).

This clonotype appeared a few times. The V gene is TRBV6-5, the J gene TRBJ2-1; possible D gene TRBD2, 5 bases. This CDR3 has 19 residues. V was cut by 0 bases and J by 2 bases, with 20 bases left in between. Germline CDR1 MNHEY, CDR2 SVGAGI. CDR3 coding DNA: TGTGCCAGCAGTTACTCGCGGGCTGGAAAGGTTTCCGCCTACAATGAGCAGTTCTTC. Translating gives CASSYSRAGKVSAYNEQFF.

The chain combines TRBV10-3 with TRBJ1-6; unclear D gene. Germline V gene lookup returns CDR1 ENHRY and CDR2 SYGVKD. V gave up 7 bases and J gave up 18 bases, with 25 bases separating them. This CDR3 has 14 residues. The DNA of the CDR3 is TGTGCCATCACCCGAACGCCCGATAATTCAGCCCCCCACTTT. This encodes CAITRTPDNSAPHF.

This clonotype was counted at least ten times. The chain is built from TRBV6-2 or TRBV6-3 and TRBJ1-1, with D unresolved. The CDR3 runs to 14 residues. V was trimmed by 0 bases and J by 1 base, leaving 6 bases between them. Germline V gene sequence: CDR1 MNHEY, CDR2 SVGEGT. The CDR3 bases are TGTGCCAGCAGTTACTCGCTGGGGAACACTGAAGCTTTCTTT. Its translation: CASSYSLGNTEAFF.

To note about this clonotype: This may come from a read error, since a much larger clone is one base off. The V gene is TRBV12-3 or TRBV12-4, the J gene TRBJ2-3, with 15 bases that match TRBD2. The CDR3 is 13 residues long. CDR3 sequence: CTSRTSGRAAQYF. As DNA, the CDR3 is TGTACCAGCAGGACTAGCGGGAGGGCCGCGCAGTATTTT.

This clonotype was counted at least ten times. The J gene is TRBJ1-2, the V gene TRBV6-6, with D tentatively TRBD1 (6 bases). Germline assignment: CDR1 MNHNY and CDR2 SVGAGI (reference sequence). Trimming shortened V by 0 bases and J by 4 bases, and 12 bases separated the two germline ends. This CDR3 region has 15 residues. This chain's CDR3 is CASSYSGTLRYGYTF. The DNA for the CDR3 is TGTGCCAGCAGTTACTCAGGGACACTACGCTATGGCTACACCTTC.

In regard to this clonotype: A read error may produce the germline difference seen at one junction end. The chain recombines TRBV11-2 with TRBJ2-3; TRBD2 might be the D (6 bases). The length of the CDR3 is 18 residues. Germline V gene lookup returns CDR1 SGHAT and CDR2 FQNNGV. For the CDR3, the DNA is TGTGCCAGCAGCCCTCGGCCGGTTAGCGAAACTAGCAGAGATACGCAGTATTTT. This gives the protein CASSPRPVSETSRDTQYF.

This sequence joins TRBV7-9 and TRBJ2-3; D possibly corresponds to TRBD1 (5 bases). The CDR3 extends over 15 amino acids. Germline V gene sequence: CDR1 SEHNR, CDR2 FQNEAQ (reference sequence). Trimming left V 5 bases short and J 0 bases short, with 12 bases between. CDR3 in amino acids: CASSGNRKSTDTQYF. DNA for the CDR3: TGTGCCAGCAGCGGCAACAGGAAAAGCACAGATACGCAGTATTTT.

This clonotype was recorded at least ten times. CDR3 amino acids: CASSLERTGELFF. The CDR3 nucleotides are TGTGCCAGCAGCTTAGAGAGGACCGGGGAGCTGTTTTTT. The V gene is TRBV11-3, the J gene TRBJ2-2; the D is unclear. From germline, CDR1 is SGHNT and CDR2 YENEEA. Trimming shortened V by 0 bases and J by 5 bases, and 4 bases separated the two germline ends. The CDR3 runs 13 residues. Full variable domain (rest looked up from reference TRBV11-3 and TRBJ2-2): EAGVVQSPRYKIIEKKQPVAFWCNPISGHNTLYWYLQNLGQGPELLIRYENEEAVDDSQLPKDRFSAERLKGVDSTLKIQPAELGDSAVYLCASSLERTGELFFGEGSRLTVL.

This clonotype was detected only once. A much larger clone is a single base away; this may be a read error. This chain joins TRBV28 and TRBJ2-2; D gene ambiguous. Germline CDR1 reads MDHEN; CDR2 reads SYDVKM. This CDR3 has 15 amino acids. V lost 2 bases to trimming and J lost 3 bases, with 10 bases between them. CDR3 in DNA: TGTGCCAGCAGTTTAGTCGGATTGGACACCGGGGAGCTGTTTTTT. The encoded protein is CASSLVGLDTGELFF.

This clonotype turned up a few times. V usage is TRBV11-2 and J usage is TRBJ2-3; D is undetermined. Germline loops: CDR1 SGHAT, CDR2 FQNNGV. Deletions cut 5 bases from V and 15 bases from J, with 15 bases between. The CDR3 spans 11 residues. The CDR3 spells CASSTLDMHYF. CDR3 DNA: TGTGCCAGCAGCACATTGGATATGCATTATTTT.

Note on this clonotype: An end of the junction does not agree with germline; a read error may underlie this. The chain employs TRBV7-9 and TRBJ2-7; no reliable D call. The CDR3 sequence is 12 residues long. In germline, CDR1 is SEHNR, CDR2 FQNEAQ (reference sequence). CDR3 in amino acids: CGSSPGLYEQYF. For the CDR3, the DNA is TGTGGCAGCAGCCCCGGGCTCTACGAGCAGTACTTC.

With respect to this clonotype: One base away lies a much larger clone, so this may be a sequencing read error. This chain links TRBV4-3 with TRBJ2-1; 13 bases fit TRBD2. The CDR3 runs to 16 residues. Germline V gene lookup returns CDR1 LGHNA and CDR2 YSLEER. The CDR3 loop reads CACSPGTSGAYNEQFF. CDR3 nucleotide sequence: TGCGCCTGCAGCCCCGGGACTAGCGGGGCCTACAATGAGCAGTTCTTC.

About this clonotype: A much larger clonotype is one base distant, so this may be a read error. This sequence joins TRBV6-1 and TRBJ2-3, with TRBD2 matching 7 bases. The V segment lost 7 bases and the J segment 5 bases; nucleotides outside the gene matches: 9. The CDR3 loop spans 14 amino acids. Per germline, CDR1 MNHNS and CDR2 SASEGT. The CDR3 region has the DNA TGTGCCAGCAATGCCGGGACTAAAAAAGATACGCAGTATTTT. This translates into CASNAGTKKDTQYF.